One and the same sample provided the 25 T cell receptor beta chains below, sequenced in a study of cytomegalovirus exposure and HLA in healthy donors. Researchers ran the PCR with 60 Vbeta and 13 Jbeta primers. TCRdb's table, derived via immunoSEQ multiplex PCR, lists solely in-frame clones and lacks some. The sample lists 120,000 or so clones; over 9.5% were seen once. Sequencing was performed on PBMCs. These receptors were taken from a woman under 30 in good health and CMV-seropositive.

In its sample, this clone was seen a few times. This rearrangement joins TRBV27 to TRBJ1-4; tentative D call: TRBD1 (5 bases). This CDR3 spans 16 amino acids. The germline V and J ends were trimmed by 2 bases and 2 bases, with 12 bases remaining between them. Germline values: CDR1 MNHEY, CDR2 SMNVEV (reference sequence). The CDR3 region is CASSLIAGETNEKLFF. The CDR3 DNA reads TGTGCCAGCAGTTTAATCGCGGGGGAGACTAATGAAAAACTGTTTTTT.

This rearrangement joins TRBV11-3 to TRBJ2-1; 13 bases map to TRBD2. Germline CDR1 is SGHNT and CDR2 is YENEEA. CDR3 length: 15 amino acids. Unmatched junction bases numbered 12, after V lost 7 bases and J lost 12 bases. CDR3 DNA: TGTGCCAGCACCGGTACTAGCGGGAGGGCCTCGTGGCAGTTCTTC. It encodes CASTGTSGRASWQFF.

CDR3 loop: CASSHGQGGGEAFF. In DNA, the CDR3 is TGTGCCAGCAGTCATGGACAGGGGGGGGGTGAAGCTTTCTTT. The rearrangement uses TRBV28 and TRBJ1-1, with 10 bases identical to TRBD1. V shed 5 bases, J shed 7 bases, and the junction held 7 bases outside the gene matches. CDR1 is MDHEN and CDR2 is SYDVKM in the germline V gene. This CDR3 spans 14 amino acids.

V is TRBV28 and J is TRBJ1-3; D not certain. Trimming pared 5 bases from V and 0 bases from J, leaving 17 bases between. CDR1 MDHEN and CDR2 SYDVKM come from the germline V gene. CDR3 length equals 17 residues. In DNA form, the CDR3 reads TGTGCCAGCAGTCCCTCAGGTGTTTCCTACTCTGGAAACACCATATATTTT. Translation: CASSPSGVSYSGNTIYF.

The genes are TRBV7-6 and TRBJ2-5; D not resolved. Germline CDR1 and CDR2: SGHVS and FNYEAQ. The CDR3 length is 11 residues. Trimming took off 5 bases at V and 2 bases at J, with 3 bases between the two ends. CDR3 nucleotide sequence: TGTGCCAGCAGCCTACAAGAGACCCAGTACTTC. Translating it yields CASSLQETQYF.

In nucleotides, the CDR3 is TGTGCCAGCAGCAGGGGCAGGGGAAGAGATCAGCCCCAGCATTTT. Translating gives CASSRGRGRDQPQHF. The chain links TRBV6-6 to TRBJ1-5, with D perhaps TRBD1 (6 bases). V was cut by 6 bases and J by 5 bases, with 17 bases left in between. The CDR3 consists of 15 residues. Germline V gene data show CDR1 as MNHNY and CDR2 as SVGAGI (reference sequence).

The chain is built from TRBV6-5 and TRBJ1-5, with D maybe TRBD1 (5 bases). The germline V gene has CDR1 MNHEY and CDR2 SVGAGI. This CDR3 comprises 14 residues. The V gene lost 4 bases and the J gene lost 8 bases, with 15 bases spanning the gap. CDR3 DNA sequence: TGTGCCAGCAGTTCCGGGGGGTTCGTCGAGCCCCAGCATTTT. Its translation: CASSSGGFVEPQHF.

This clone was found a few times. V gene TRBV5-1 combines with J gene TRBJ2-5; possible D gene TRBD2, 6 bases. CDR1 is SGHRS and CDR2 is YFSETQ in the germline V gene. The CDR3 consists of 14 residues. With 0 bases removed from V and 2 bases from J, the gap between germline ends came to 8 bases. Here the CDR3 reads CASSLALAQETQYF. The CDR3 nucleotides are TGCGCCAGCAGCTTGGCCCTAGCGCAAGAGACCCAGTACTTC.

This rearrangement joins TRBV7-8 to TRBJ1-1; no clear D. The CDR3 loop spans 15 amino acids. V was clipped by 5 bases and J by 4 bases, with 17 bases between them. Germline CDR1 reads SGHVS; CDR2 reads FQNEAQ. The CDR3 bases are TGTGCCAGCAGCCAGGCCGGAGGGAGGGCCACTGAAGCTTTCTTT. Its protein is CASSQAGGRATEAFF.

The chain uses TRBV6-1 and TRBJ1-1; D is uncertain. In germline, CDR1 is MNHNS, CDR2 SASEGT. This CDR3 is 13 amino acids long. The V end was cut by 4 bases, the J end by 1 base, with 7 bases between. As DNA, the CDR3 is TGTGCCAGCAGTGTAGGAGAGAACACTGAAGCTTTCTTT. Amino acids: CASSVGENTEAFF.

The chain recombines TRBV30 with TRBJ2-5; the match to TRBD2 covers 7 bases. Germline V gene lookup returns CDR1 GTSNPN and CDR2 SVGIG (reference sequence). The CDR3 has 13 residues. The J segment lost 4 bases and the V segment lost 0 bases, leaving 2 bases of the junction unmatched. In DNA, the CDR3 is TGTGCCTGGAGTGTCACTAGCGTAGAGACCCAGTACTTC. It codes for CAWSVTSVETQYF.

V is TRBV2 and J is TRBJ2-1, with D tentatively TRBD1 (6 bases). With 2 bases removed from V and 0 bases from J, the gap between germline ends came to 11 bases. This CDR3 region has 16 residues. The germline V gene has CDR1 SNHLY and CDR2 FYNNEI. DNA of the CDR3: TGTGCCAGCAGTGAATTGGGGACATACTCCTACAATGAGCAGTTCTTC. Protein: CASSELGTYSYNEQFF.

This clone came up a few times. The chain couples TRBV6-6 to TRBJ1-1, with D unclear. The CDR3 runs 14 residues. Deletions cut 0 bases from V and 5 bases from J, with 10 bases between. CDR1 MNHNY and CDR2 SVGAGI come from the germline V gene (reference sequence). CDR3 in amino acids: CASSYSSVLTEAFF. CDR3 nucleotide sequence: TGTGCCAGCAGTTACTCATCGGTGTTGACTGAAGCTTTCTTT.

This clone was detected only a few times. CDR3 nucleotide sequence: TGTGCCAGCAGTTCCGGGACTAGCGGGAGGACCGGGGAGCTGTTTTTT. Translation gives CASSSGTSGRTGELFF. The rearrangement joins TRBV27 to TRBJ2-2; 15 bases line up with TRBD2. V shed 4 bases, J shed 5 bases, and the junction held 2 bases outside the gene matches. From germline, CDR1 is MNHEY and CDR2 SMNVEV (reference sequence). This CDR3 is built from 16 residues.

This clone was seen a handful of times. The rearrangement uses TRBV19 and TRBJ2-6; possibly TRBD1 for D (6 bases). In germline, CDR1 is LNHDA, CDR2 SQIVND (reference sequence). V was cut by 3 bases and J by 4 bases, with 22 bases left in between. This CDR3 spans 19 amino acids. This CDR3 is CASSIALGHKRSGANVLTF. The CDR3 region has the DNA TGTGCCAGTAGTATCGCACTGGGACACAAACGATCAGGGGCCAACGTCCTGACTTTC.

This clone was detected only a few times. This chain connects TRBV5-4 to TRBJ2-1; weak D call: TRBD2 (5 bases). Germline loops: CDR1 SGHNT, CDR2 YYREEE (reference sequence). This CDR3 comprises 16 residues. With 4 bases removed from V and 2 bases from J, the gap between germline ends came to 16 bases. The CDR3: CASSTGSGVTYNEQFF. CDR3 in DNA: TGTGCCAGCAGCACGGGGAGTGGAGTCACCTACAATGAGCAGTTCTTC.

The chain employs TRBV7-3 and TRBJ2-2; TRBD2 is a possible D gene (7 bases). CDR3 size: 15 residues. The germline gives CDR1 SGHTA, CDR2 FQGTGA. V lost 3 bases and J 6 bases, leaving 14 bases between the germline ends. CDR3 bases: TGTGCCAGCAGCTTCATCGGGGAGGGGGCCGGGGAGCTGTTTTTT. Its translation: CASSFIGEGAGELFF.

This clone was seen a few times. The chain combines TRBV2 with TRBJ2-1, with D possibly matching TRBD2 (5 bases). In germline, CDR1 is SNHLY, CDR2 FYNNEI. CDR3 length equals 13 residues. Trimming cost V 4 bases and J 8 bases, with 12 bases left between them. This CDR3 is CASSVLAGDEQFF. The CDR3 nucleotides read TGTGCCAGCAGTGTTCTAGCTGGGGATGAGCAGTTCTTC.

This clone was found a few times. This chain joins TRBV6-1 and TRBJ1-1, with 7 bases matching TRBD1. CDR1 MNHNS and CDR2 SASEGT come from the germline V gene. The V gene end was trimmed by 2 bases and the J gene end by 14 bases; junction bases not matched to a gene: 8. The CDR3 runs to 12 residues. The CDR3 DNA reads as TGTGCCAGCAGTGAACAGACAGGGAGGTGGTTCTTT. Protein product: CASSEQTGRWFF.

This clone was recorded a few times. J is TRBJ2-1 and V is TRBV7-3; 11 bases map to TRBD2. Germline V CDR1 and CDR2: SGHTA, FQGTGA. This CDR3 is 16 amino acids long. V lost 4 bases and J lost 4; bases outside the gene matches: 6. The CDR3 DNA reads TGTGCCAGCAGCTCCGCCGGGACTAGCGGTTACAATGAGCAGTTCTTC. Its protein is CASSSAGTSGYNEQFF.

CDR3 sequence: CASSAAQTYNEQFF. In DNA, the CDR3 is TGTGCCAGTAGTGCGGCTCAAACCTACAATGAGCAGTTCTTC. The chain joins TRBV19 to TRBJ2-1; no firm D call. The ends were cut back, 5 bases at V and 2 bases at J, with 10 bases in the middle. This CDR3 contains 14 residues. Germline-derived CDR1 and CDR2 are LNHDA and SQIVND (reference sequence).

This clone was found once. The CDR3 carries no conserved terminal phenylalanine or tryptophan, so it likely arises from a read error. The DNA is omitted, as the CDR3 cannot be located on it reliably, and the CDR3 follows TCRdb's listing. The chain employs TRBV15 and TRBJ1-5; the D call of TRBD1 is as the table states it, not checked on the DNA. Termini included, the CDR3 measures 15 amino acids. Germline CDR1 reads LNHNV; CDR2 reads YYDKDF (reference sequence). The CDR3 loop is CATSRGTGSDQPKHL.

Only a few counts were recorded for this clone. The V and J genes are TRBV6-1 and TRBJ2-7, with TRBD1 identical over 9 bases. Trimming cost V 6 bases and J 6 bases; bases outside gene matches: 6. CDR3 size: 13 residues. Germline values: CDR1 MNHNS, CDR2 SASEGT. This CDR3 reads CASRGQGLGEQYF. CDR3 sequence (DNA): TGTGCCAGCAGGGGACAGGGACTTGGCGAGCAGTACTTC.

The chain links TRBV5-6 to TRBJ1-2; 8 nucleotides match TRBD1. The CDR3 runs 16 residues. V was pared by 0 bases and J by 5 bases, with 9 bases of the junction left unmatched. Germline CDR1 reads SGHDT; CDR2 reads YYEEEE. CDR3 DNA sequence: TGTGCCAGCAGCTTGGCCTTCTCGACAGGGGATTATGGCTACACCTTC. The encoded protein is CASSLAFSTGDYGYTF.

V gene TRBV7-8 combines with J gene TRBJ2-2, with D possibly matching TRBD1 (6 bases). Deletions cut 4 bases from V and 4 bases from J, with 13 bases between. The CDR3 spans 15 residues. The germline V gene has CDR1 SGHVS and CDR2 FQNEAQ. CDR3 sequence reads: CASSWVQGPTGELFF. CDR3 coding DNA: TGTGCCAGCAGCTGGGTACAGGGACCCACCGGGGAGCTGTTTTTT.